A selection of T cell receptor beta chains follows, all from one sample in a study of CD8 T cells in Susac syndrome. Using its own MiXCR run on the immunoSEQ multiplex PCR reads, TCRdb lists one record per CDR3 protein. This sample has 210,000 or so distinct CDR3 sequences, with approximately 90% found just once. Sequences were obtained from CD8+ T cells from PBMCs. Receptor source: a human donor with multiple sclerosis. Each CDR3 is given without its conserved first and last residue. The size entry is marked missing in some rows and otherwise reads once, few, many or a size class.

j_gene | v_gene | abundance | CDR3aa
TRBJ2-7 | TRBV14 | NA | ASSPGGGLEQY
TRBJ2-7 | TRBV15 | NA | ATSRDVRGAQY
TRBJ2-1 | TRBV4-3 | once | ASSRTHRDREQF
TRBJ2-7 | TRBV18 | few | ASSFGASYEQY
TRBJ2-2 | TRBV15 | NA | ATSGLRQGTNTGELF
TRBJ1-2 | TRBV30 | once | AWSSTLSRGRPYGYT
TRBJ2-3 | TRBV6-5 | NA | ASSPERTDTQY
TRBJ2-2 | TRBV4-2 | NA | ASSQDGSYLAGELF
TRBJ2-1 | TRBV5-6 | NA | ASSLVALGEQF
TRBJ1-1 | TRBV6-2/TRBV6-3 | NA | ASSGTGGSTEAF
TRBJ1-5 | TRBV7-9 | NA | ASSLAGNSNQPQH
TRBJ2-1 | TRBV12-3/TRBV12-4 | NA | ASSRETDYNEQF
TRBJ1-5 | TRBV2 | NA | ASRTGGDPSQPQH
TRBJ2-3 | TRBV9 | few | ASSVADTQY
TRBJ2-3 | TRBV13 | NA | ASSFRDRRTDTQY
TRBJ2-5 | TRBV5-6 | NA | ASSLGLGYGETQY
TRBJ1-1 | TRBV7-8 | NA | ASSPDTLGAF
TRBJ2-2 | TRBV6-1 | once | ASRGGAYTGELF
TRBJ1-2 | TRBV19 | once | ASRGDGYGYT
TRBJ1-1 | TRBV27 | NA | ASIGSTEAF
TRBJ2-3 | TRBV7-9 | NA | ASSFRQGEADTQY
TRBJ2-1 | TRBV7-6 | NA | ASSLEVGTYNEQF
TRBJ1-6 | TRBV9 | NA | ASSEYNSPLH
TRBJ1-1 | TRBV5-6 | NA | ASSWGGGRTNTEAF
TRBJ2-7 | TRBV20-1 | NA | SARGWTGLSYEQY
TRBJ2-1 | TRBV13 | NA | ASSSWGGTSSIEQF
TRBJ2-1 | TRBV6-5 | NA | ASSSSGDLYNEQF
TRBJ2-7 | TRBV5-4 | once | ASSLGGVGTGYEQY
TRBJ2-7 | TRBV7-8 | NA | ASSSAAGTGGEQY
TRBJ2-5 | TRBV19 | NA | ASSTRDAQETQY
TRBJ2-1 | TRBV10-3 | once | ASAQSSYNEQF
TRBJ2-7 | TRBV7-9 | once | ASSTPGTLYEQY
TRBJ2-7 | TRBV6-5 | NA | ASSPGTANYEQY